This is a list of T cell receptor beta chains from one sample in a study of sequential checkpoint blockade in melanoma. The protocol was immunoSEQ multiplex PCR, while the TCRdb copy is restricted to in-frame clones and leaves out a portion. The sample consists of some 15,000 clones, about 92% of them appearing once. The material sequenced was CD8+ T cells sorted from blood (inferred from file names), taken from a patient given nivolumab and ipilimumab in sequence. These receptors came from a human donor with melanoma. The CDR3 runs from the conserved cysteine through the conserved F or W. D genes are given only for firm matches. The size field is filled for only some rows; it gives once, few, many or a size class.

j_gene: TRBJ2-7
abundance: NA
v_gene: TRBV13
d_gene: NA
CDR3nt: TGTGCCAGCAGCCTAGGCCGGGGGGCCCCCTACGAGCAGTACTTC
CDR3aa: CASSLGRGAPYEQYF

j_gene: TRBJ1-2
abundance: NA
v_gene: TRBV29-1
d_gene: NA
CDR3nt: TGCAGCGTGGCCGCTAACTATGGCTACACCTTC
CDR3aa: CSVAANYGYTF

j_gene: TRBJ2-7
abundance: once
v_gene: TRBV6-5
d_gene: NA
CDR3nt: TGTGCCAGCAGTTACGAGGCAGAAACCTACGAGCAGTACTTC
CDR3aa: CASSYEAETYEQYF

j_gene: TRBJ1-2
abundance: NA
v_gene: TRBV9
d_gene: TRBD1
CDR3nt: TGTGCCAGCAGCGTGAGACAGGGTCTCTCCTATGGCTACACCTTC
CDR3aa: CASSVRQGLSYGYTF

j_gene: TRBJ1-5
abundance: NA
v_gene: TRBV28
d_gene: NA
CDR3nt: TGTGCAGTAGCCAGGGGCAATCAGCCCCAGCATTTT
CDR3aa: CAVARGNQPQHF

j_gene: TRBJ2-7
abundance: NA
v_gene: TRBV4-1
d_gene: NA
CDR3nt: TGCGCCAGCAGCCAAGGGGCAGGGCAACCCTACGAGCAGTACTTC
CDR3aa: CASSQGAGQPYEQYF

j_gene: TRBJ1-5
abundance: NA
v_gene: TRBV19
d_gene: NA
CDR3nt: TGTGCCATCGCCACCCAGGGGATTGGCAATCAGCCCCAGCATTTT
CDR3aa: CAIATQGIGNQPQHF

j_gene: TRBJ1-2
abundance: once
v_gene: TRBV5-5
d_gene: NA
CDR3nt: TGTGCCAGCAGCTTCGATCTGGGAGGTAATGGCTACACCTTC
CDR3aa: CASSFDLGGNGYTF

j_gene: TRBJ2-3
abundance: NA
v_gene: TRBV14
d_gene: TRBD2
CDR3nt: TGTGCCAGCAGCCAAGGACTAGCGGGAGTGGGAGATACGCAGTATTTT
CDR3aa: CASSQGLAGVGDTQYF

j_gene: TRBJ1-1
abundance: few
v_gene: TRBV7-6
d_gene: NA
CDR3nt: TGTGCCAGCAGCTTCAAGGGGCTTAGTGAAGCTTTCTTT
CDR3aa: CASSFKGLSEAFF

j_gene: TRBJ2-7
abundance: NA
v_gene: TRBV28
d_gene: NA
CDR3nt: TGTGCCAGCAGTCGATCTCCTCGGGGCGAGCAGTACTTC
CDR3aa: CASSRSPRGEQYF

j_gene: TRBJ1-1
abundance: NA
v_gene: TRBV5-8
d_gene: TRBD1
CDR3nt: TGTGCCAGCAGCTTGTCTAATTCAGGGGGCGGTTCGGGCACTGAAGCTTTCTTT
CDR3aa: CASSLSNSGGGSGTEAFF

j_gene: TRBJ1-1
abundance: few
v_gene: TRBV2
d_gene: TRBD1
CDR3nt: TGTGCCAGCAGTGGTACGGCGGGACAGACTGTGAACACTGAAGCTTTCTTT
CDR3aa: CASSGTAGQTVNTEAFF

j_gene: TRBJ2-7
abundance: NA
v_gene: TRBV6-1
d_gene: TRBD2
CDR3nt: TGTGCCAGCAGTGAACCCCAAGCGGGAGGGCCGAGAGAGCAGTACTTC
CDR3aa: CASSEPQAGGPREQYF

j_gene: TRBJ2-7
abundance: NA
v_gene: TRBV20-1
d_gene: NA
CDR3nt: TGCAGTGCTAGGGAACAGGGTTGGCAGTACTTC
CDR3aa: CSAREQGWQYF

j_gene: TRBJ1-5
abundance: NA
v_gene: TRBV28
d_gene: NA
CDR3nt: TGTGCCAGCAACCCACAGGGCCTCCTCAATCAGCCCCAGCATTTT
CDR3aa: CASNPQGLLNQPQHF

j_gene: TRBJ1-1
abundance: NA
v_gene: TRBV28
d_gene: NA
CDR3nt: TGTGCCAGCAGTTGGGTAGGGAGAGGGAACACTGAAGCTTTCTTT
CDR3aa: CASSWVGRGNTEAFF

j_gene: TRBJ1-1
abundance: NA
v_gene: TRBV28
d_gene: NA
CDR3nt: TGTGCCACTGGCAGGGGCTGGACTGAAGCTTTCTTT
CDR3aa: CATGRGWTEAFF

j_gene: TRBJ2-7
abundance: NA
v_gene: TRBV27
d_gene: TRBD2
CDR3nt: TGTGCCAGCAGTTTGGCGGGAGGAGAGTACGAGCAGTACTTC
CDR3aa: CASSLAGGEYEQYF

j_gene: TRBJ2-7
abundance: NA
v_gene: TRBV7-8
d_gene: TRBD1
CDR3nt: TGTGCCAGCAGCTTAGCCCGACAGGGGACCTACGAGCAGTACTTC
CDR3aa: CASSLARQGTYEQYF

j_gene: TRBJ2-7
abundance: NA
v_gene: TRBV10-2
d_gene: NA
CDR3nt: TGCGCCAGTCACGGACTCGCCTCCTACGAGCAGTACTTC
CDR3aa: CASHGLASYEQYF

j_gene: TRBJ2-7
abundance: NA
v_gene: TRBV4-3
d_gene: TRBD1
CDR3nt: TGCGCCAGCAGCCAAGGACAGGGGGCCTACGAGCAGTACTTC
CDR3aa: CASSQGQGAYEQYF

j_gene: TRBJ1-2
abundance: NA
v_gene: TRBV27
d_gene: NA
CDR3nt: TGTGCCAGCAGTTTAACAGGACCCTATGGCTACACCTTC
CDR3aa: CASSLTGPYGYTF

j_gene: TRBJ2-7
abundance: NA
v_gene: TRBV19
d_gene: TRBD1
CDR3nt: TGTGCCAGTAGTATTGCGGGACAGGGATTCTACGAGCAGTACTTC
CDR3aa: CASSIAGQGFYEQYF

j_gene: TRBJ1-1
abundance: NA
v_gene: TRBV27
d_gene: TRBD1
CDR3nt: TGTGCCAGCAGTTTATCGGGGACAGGGAACACTGAAGCTTTCTTT
CDR3aa: CASSLSGTGNTEAFF

j_gene: TRBJ1-1
abundance: NA
v_gene: TRBV18
d_gene: NA
CDR3nt: TGTGCCAGCTCACCCTCGGACAGGAACACTGAAGCTTTCTTT
CDR3aa: CASSPSDRNTEAFF

j_gene: TRBJ2-7
abundance: NA
v_gene: TRBV6-5
d_gene: NA
CDR3nt: TGTGCCAGCAGTTACTTGCCGGGTAGCGAGCAGTACTTC
CDR3aa: CASSYLPGSEQYF